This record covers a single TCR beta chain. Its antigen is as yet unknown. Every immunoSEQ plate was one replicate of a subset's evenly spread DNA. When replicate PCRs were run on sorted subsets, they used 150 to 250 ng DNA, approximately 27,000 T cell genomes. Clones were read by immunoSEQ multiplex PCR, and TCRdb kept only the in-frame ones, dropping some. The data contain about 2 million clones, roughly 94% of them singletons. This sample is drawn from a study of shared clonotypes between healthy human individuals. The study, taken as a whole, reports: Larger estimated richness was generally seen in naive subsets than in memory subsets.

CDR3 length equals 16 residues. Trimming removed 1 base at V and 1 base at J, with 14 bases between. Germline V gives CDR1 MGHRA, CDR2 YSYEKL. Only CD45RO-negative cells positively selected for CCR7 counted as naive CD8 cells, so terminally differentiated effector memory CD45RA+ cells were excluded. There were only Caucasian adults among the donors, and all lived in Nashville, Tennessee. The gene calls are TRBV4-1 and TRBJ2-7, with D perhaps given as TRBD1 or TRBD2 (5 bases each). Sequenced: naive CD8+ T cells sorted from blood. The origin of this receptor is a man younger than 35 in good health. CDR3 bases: TGCGCCAGCAGCCAAGGGCCCCGGGGCAGGTCCTACGAGCAGTACTTC. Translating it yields CASSQGPRGRSYEQYF.